This TCR beta chain was profiled in a study of blood T cell repertoires in COVID-19. The overall study: Acute and convalescent COVID-19 specimens originated in the United States, Italy and Spain. In each case, the material was cDNA or gDNA derived from T cells, B-cell-depleted T cells, or PBMCs.

Note on this clone: Distinct nucleotide sequences in the sample also encode this CDR3.

Authors' data handling: Estimates of nucleated cell counts were drawn from the amplification of reference gene primers. Measured with immunoSEQ multiplex PCR; TCRdb has only the in-frame clones, and not every one. For V, J and clone size, that table is used; D and trimming come from the DNA. Counted here are around 150,000 clones, over 65% occurring once; the ten biggest clones make up approximately 17%. Trimming stripped 7 bases from V and 1 base from J, with 7 bases between. The V gene's germline CDR1 is MNHEY and CDR2 SMNVEV (reference sequence). The CDR3 is made up of 12 amino acids. This chain joins TRBV27 and TRBJ1-1; no clear D. Material: peripheral blood. The sequence was obtained from a man between 45 and 60 years old with acute or convalescent COVID-19. The CDR3, as DNA: TGTGCCAGCACTGGGAGGAACACTGAAGCTTTCTTT. It codes for CASTGRNTEAFF.